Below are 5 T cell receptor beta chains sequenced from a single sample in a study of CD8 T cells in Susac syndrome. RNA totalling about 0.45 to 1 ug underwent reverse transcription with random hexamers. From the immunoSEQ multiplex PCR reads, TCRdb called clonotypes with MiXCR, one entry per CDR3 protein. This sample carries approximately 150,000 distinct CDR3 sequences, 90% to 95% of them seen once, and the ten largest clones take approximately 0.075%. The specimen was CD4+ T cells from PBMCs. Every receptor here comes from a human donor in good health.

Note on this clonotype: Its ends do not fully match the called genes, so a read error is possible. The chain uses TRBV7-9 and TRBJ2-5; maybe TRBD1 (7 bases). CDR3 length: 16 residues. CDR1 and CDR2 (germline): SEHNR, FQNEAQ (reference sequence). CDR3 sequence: CATSHGGGEVSETQYF. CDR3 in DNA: TGTGCCACCAGCCACGGAGGGGGCGAGGTCTCCGAGACCCAGTACTTC.

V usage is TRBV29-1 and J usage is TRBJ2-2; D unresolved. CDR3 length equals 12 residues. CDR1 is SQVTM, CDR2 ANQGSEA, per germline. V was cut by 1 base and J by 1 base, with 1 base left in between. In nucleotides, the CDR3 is TGCAGCGTTGAAGGGAACACCGGGGAGCTGTTTTTT. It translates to CSVEGNTGELFF.

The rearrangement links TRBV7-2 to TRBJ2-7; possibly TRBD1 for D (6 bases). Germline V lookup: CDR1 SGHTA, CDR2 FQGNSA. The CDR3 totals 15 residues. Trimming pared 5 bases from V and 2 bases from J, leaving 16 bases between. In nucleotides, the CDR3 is TGTGCCAGCAGCCCCTTTCAGGGGACGGCCTACGAGCAGTACTTC. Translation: CASSPFQGTAYEQYF.

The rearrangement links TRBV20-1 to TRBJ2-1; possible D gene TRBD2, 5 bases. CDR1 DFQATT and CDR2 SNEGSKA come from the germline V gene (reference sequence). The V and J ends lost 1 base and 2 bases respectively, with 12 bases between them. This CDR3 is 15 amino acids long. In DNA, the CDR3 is TGCAGTGCTAGAGTAGCGTCACCTACCTACAATGAGCAGTTCTTC. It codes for CSARVASPTYNEQFF.

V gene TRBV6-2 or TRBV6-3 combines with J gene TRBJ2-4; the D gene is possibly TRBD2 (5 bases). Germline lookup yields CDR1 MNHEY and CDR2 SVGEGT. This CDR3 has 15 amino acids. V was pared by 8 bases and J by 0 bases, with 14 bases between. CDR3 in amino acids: CASLPRRGAKNIQYF. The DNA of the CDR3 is TGTGCCAGCCTCCCGCGACGGGGAGCCAAAAACATTCAGTACTTC.